Shown below are 28 T cell receptor beta chains from a single sample sequenced in a study of CD8 T cells in Susac syndrome. About 0.5 to 1 ug RNA was reverse transcribed with random hexamers. One entry per CDR3 protein, called by TCRdb with MiXCR from the immunoSEQ multiplex PCR reads. The repertoire has about 140,000 distinct CDR3 sequences, 95% of them found once; the top ten carry more than 0.14%. Input material: CD4+ T cells from PBMCs. Source of these receptors: a human donor with Susac syndrome.

This sequence joins TRBV19 and TRBJ1-5, with D possibly being TRBD1 (5 bases). This CDR3 comprises 15 residues. V was clipped by 6 bases and J by 7 bases, with 19 bases between them. Germline-derived CDR1 and CDR2 are LNHDA and SQIVND (reference sequence). The CDR3 DNA sequence: TGTGCCAGTAGCCCATGGGGGGAAGGGTACCAGCCCCAGCATTTT. Residues: CASSPWGEGYQPQHF.

The CDR3 region is CASSRKTGTEAFF. Here the CDR3 DNA reads TGTGCCAGCAGCCGGAAGACAGGGACTGAAGCTTTCTTT. V is TRBV13 and J is TRBJ1-1; 7 nucleotides agree with TRBD1. V lost 5 bases, J lost 5 bases, and 5 bases stayed unmatched. The CDR3 totals 13 residues. Germline CDR1 PRHDT, CDR2 FYEKMQ (reference sequence).

This clonotype has a handful of counts. The chain couples TRBV5-1 to TRBJ1-5, with D possibly matching TRBD1 (6 bases). The CDR3 loop spans 14 amino acids. Deletions cut 4 bases from V and 3 bases from J, with 11 bases between. CDR1 and CDR2 (germline): SGHRS, YFSETQ. The CDR3 spells CASSPTGYNQPQHF. The CDR3 DNA reads TGCGCCAGCAGCCCCACAGGGTACAATCAGCCCCAGCATTTT. The whole variable domain, filled in from reference TRBV5-1 and TRBJ1-5, reads KAGVTQTPRYLIKTRGQQVTLSCSPISGHRSVSWYQQTPGQGLQFLFEYFSETQRNKGNFPGRFSGRQFSNSRSEMNVSTLELGDSALYLCASSPTGYNQPQHFGDGTRLSIL.

The genes are TRBV27 and TRBJ2-2; 9 bases fit TRBD1. The ends lost 6 bases at V and 1 base at J; junction bases unmatched: 3. Germline V gene lookup returns CDR1 MNHEY and CDR2 SMNVEV (reference sequence). The length of the CDR3 is 15 residues. The CDR3 nucleotides are TGTGCCAGCAGCAGGGGACAGGGGAACACCGGGGAGCTGTTTTTT. Its protein is CASSRGQGNTGELFF.

The CDR3 bases are TGTGCTTTGGGGACGAGATTACGCAAGGGTAATGAAAAACTGTTTTTT. As protein: CALGTRLRKGNEKLFF. This sequence joins TRBV30 and TRBJ1-4, with a possible D match to TRBD1 (5 bases). The CDR3 consists of 16 residues. CDR1 and CDR2 (germline): GTSNPN, SVGIG (reference sequence). Looking up the rest from reference TRBV30 and TRBJ1-4 gives the full variable domain: SQTIHQWPATLVQPVGSPLSLECTVEGTSNPNLYWYRQAAGRGLQLLFYSVGIGQISSEVPQNLSASRPQDRQFILSSKKLLLSDSGFYLCALGTRLRKGNEKLFFGSGTQLSVL.

The gene calls are TRBV20-1 and TRBJ1-1; D uncertain. Trimming pared 0 bases from V and 0 bases from J, leaving 14 bases between. Per the germline V gene, CDR1 is DFQATT and CDR2 is SNEGSKA (reference sequence). The CDR3 has 16 amino acids. Written as DNA, the CDR3 is TGCAGTGCTAGAGAATGGCAGCCTAACATGAACACTGAAGCTTTCTTT. Its protein is CSAREWQPNMNTEAFF.

V gene TRBV30 combines with J gene TRBJ1-2, with TRBD1 as a possible D gene (5 bases). The CDR3 runs 13 residues. The germline V gene encodes CDR1 GTSNPN and CDR2 SVGIG (reference sequence). Trimming removed 5 bases at V and 2 bases at J, with 12 bases between. The CDR3 DNA reads as TGTGCCTGGGCCCACGGGGACAACTATGGCTACACCTTC. It specifies CAWAHGDNYGYTF.

This clonotype was seen a few times. The chain carries TRBV7-8 and TRBJ2-2; D unclear. CDR1 is SGHVS, CDR2 FQNEAQ, per germline. Trimming cost V 3 bases and J 5 bases, with 7 bases left between them. The CDR3 covers 13 residues. The CDR3 coding sequence is TGTGCCAGCAGCTTTGGAAGGACCGGGGAGCTGTTTTTT. Protein: CASSFGRTGELFF. Full variable domain (missing parts from reference TRBV7-8 and TRBJ2-2): GAGVSQSPRYKVAKRGQDVALRCDPISGHVSLFWYQQALGQGPEFLTYFQNEAQLDKSGLPSDRFFAERPEGSVSTLKIQRTQQEDSAVYLCASSFGRTGELFFGEGSRLTVL.

The chain uses TRBV29-1 and TRBJ2-3, with D tentatively TRBD2 (5 bases). The germline V gene encodes CDR1 SQVTM and CDR2 ANQGSEA. The CDR3 has 15 amino acids. Trimming stripped 7 bases from V and 4 bases from J, with 21 bases between. CDR3 DNA sequence: TGCAGCGCCGGTGGGAATAGCGATAGCGCAGATACGCAGTATTTT. This codes for CSAGGNSDSADTQYF.

The CDR3 bases are TGTGCCACCAGCCCCAGGGGGGGGGCGCGGAACACTGAAGCTTTCTTT. Protein: CATSPRGGARNTEAFF. This chain connects TRBV15 to TRBJ1-1, with 7 positions matching TRBD1. CDR3 length equals 16 residues. Germline V gene data show CDR1 as LNHNV and CDR2 as YYDKDF (reference sequence). V gave up 5 bases and J gave up 1 base; unmatched junction bases: 10.

This chain links TRBV30 with TRBJ1-5, with D unresolved. CDR3 size: 12 residues. V was cut by 3 bases and J by 4 bases, with 7 bases left in between. Germline CDR1 GTSNPN, CDR2 SVGIG (reference sequence). The CDR3 region is CAWSLRNQPQHF. DNA for the CDR3: TGTGCCTGGAGCTTGAGAAATCAGCCCCAGCATTTT.

The CDR3 DNA follows: TGCGCCAGCAGCGGTCAGCCGACCTATAGCAATCAGCCCCAGCATTTT. Encoded protein: CASSGQPTYSNQPQHF. The chain employs TRBV4-3 and TRBJ1-5; no reliable D call. The CDR3 has 16 residues. CDR1 LGHNA and CDR2 YSLEER come from the germline V gene. V was pared by 5 bases and J by 0 bases, with 14 bases between.

For the CDR3, the DNA is TGCAGCGTCCAGGGGCTGGGGTCAACTAATGAAAAACTGTTTTTT. Its protein product is CSVQGLGSTNEKLFF. The chain links TRBV29-1 to TRBJ1-4; D is possibly TRBD1 (6 bases). The CDR3 loop spans 15 amino acids. Trimming took off 6 bases at V and 0 bases at J, with 14 bases between the two ends. Germline V CDR1 and CDR2: SQVTM, ANQGSEA.

V is TRBV20-1 and J is TRBJ2-3; TRBD2 might be the D (5 bases). V was trimmed by 1 base and J by 0 bases, leaving 11 bases between them. Germline V gene lookup returns CDR1 DFQATT and CDR2 SNEGSKA (reference sequence). The length of the CDR3 is 15 residues. The CDR3: CSARGQRRSTDTQYF. The CDR3 region has the DNA TGCAGTGCTAGAGGGCAGCGGCGGAGCACAGATACGCAGTATTTT.

The rearrangement links TRBV30 to TRBJ2-5; 9 bases align to TRBD1. Per the germline V gene, CDR1 is GTSNPN and CDR2 is SVGIG (reference sequence). The CDR3 loop spans 15 amino acids. V lost 4 bases and J lost 7; bases outside the gene matches: 13. The CDR3 reads CAWNHRGRFDRTQYF. In DNA form, the CDR3 reads TGTGCCTGGAACCACAGGGGGCGGTTCGATCGGACCCAGTACTTC. The variable domain in full, with the rest retrieved from reference TRBV30 and TRBJ2-5, is SQTIHQWPATLVQPVGSPLSLECTVEGTSNPNLYWYRQAAGRGLQLLFYSVGIGQISSEVPQNLSASRPQDRQFILSSKKLLLSDSGFYLCAWNHRGRFDRTQYFGPGTRLLVL.

The V call is TRBV27, the J call TRBJ2-1, with TRBD1 matching 8 bases. The germline gives CDR1 MNHEY, CDR2 SMNVEV (reference sequence). The V gene end was trimmed by 3 bases and the J gene end by 6 bases; junction bases not matched to a gene: 13. The CDR3 sequence is 17 residues long. CDR3: CASSFLLVTGATNEQFF. CDR3 in DNA: TGTGCCAGCAGTTTTCTCCTTGTGACAGGGGCGACCAATGAGCAGTTCTTC.

This sequence joins TRBV12-3 or TRBV12-4 and TRBJ1-2; 8 bases align to TRBD1. The CDR3 runs 13 residues. V dropped 4 bases and J dropped 7; count of bases not matched to a gene: 5. CDR3: CASSSMDRAGYTF. CDR3 DNA sequence: TGTGCCAGCAGTTCAATGGACAGGGCTGGCTACACCTTC.

The chain combines TRBV30 with TRBJ1-1; a weak D match, TRBD1 (5 bases). V shed 6 bases and J shed 3 bases, with 11 bases lying between them. Germline V gene data show CDR1 as GTSNPN and CDR2 as SVGIG (reference sequence). The length of the CDR3 is 12 residues. This CDR3 reads CACWDGDTEAFF. DNA for the CDR3: TGTGCCTGTTGGGACGGCGACACTGAAGCTTTCTTT.

This clonotype has a single count. The V gene is TRBV12-5, the J gene TRBJ1-1; 7 bases agree with TRBD1. CDR3 length: 15 amino acids. Germline V gene lookup returns CDR1 LGHNT and CDR2 FRNRAP. The trim removed 2 bases at V and 3 bases at J, leaving 6 bases unmatched. The CDR3 here is CASGLTQGGDTEAFF. For the CDR3, the DNA is TGTGCTAGTGGTTTGACGCAGGGGGGGGACACTGAAGCTTTCTTT.

CDR3 sequence: CASSSRLAGGNEQFF. In nucleotides, the CDR3 is TGTGCCAGCAGTTCTCGACTAGCGGGAGGCAATGAGCAGTTCTTC. This rearrangement joins TRBV28 to TRBJ2-1; 13 bases agree with TRBD2. This CDR3 has 15 residues. CDR1 is MDHEN and CDR2 is SYDVKM in the germline V gene. Trimming at V came to 4 bases and at J to 6 bases, leaving 3 bases not matched to a gene.

The sample holds one count of this clonotype. The chain combines TRBV15 with TRBJ2-5; a possible D gene is TRBD1 (5 bases). The CDR3 spans 14 residues. V was clipped by 3 bases and J by 5 bases, with 13 bases between them. Germline CDR1 and CDR2: LNHNV and YYDKDF (reference sequence). Written as DNA, the CDR3 is TGTGCCACCAGCAGCCACGGCAGGGCCGAGACCCAGTACTTC. This translates into CATSSHGRAETQYF. Full variable domain (outside the CDR3, taken from reference TRBV15 and TRBJ2-5): DAMVIQNPRYQVTQFGKPVTLSCSQTLNHNVMYWYQQKSSQAPKLLFHYYDKDFNNEADTPDNFQSRRPNTSFCFLDIRSPGLGDTAMYLCATSSHGRAETQYFGPGTRLLVL.

The rearrangement links TRBV29-1 to TRBJ2-5, with D possibly being TRBD1 (6 bases). The germline V gene has CDR1 SQVTM and CDR2 ANQGSEA. This CDR3 is built from 14 residues. V lost 4 bases, J lost 7 bases, and 19 bases lay in between. The CDR3 reads CSVAPGHPSGTQYF. DNA for the CDR3: TGCAGCGTTGCCCCGGGACACCCATCGGGGACCCAGTACTTC.

The chain joins TRBV9 to TRBJ2-1; 10 nucleotides match TRBD1. J lost 5 bases, V lost 3 bases, and 5 bases had no gene match. The CDR3 runs to 15 residues. Germline V gives CDR1 SGDLS, CDR2 YYNGEE. Written as DNA, the CDR3 is TGTGCCAGCAGCGGACAGGGGGCGTATCACAATGAGCAGTTCTTC. Protein: CASSGQGAYHNEQFF. The variable domain in full, with the rest retrieved from reference TRBV9 and TRBJ2-1, is DSGVTQTPKHLITATGQRVTLRCSPRSGDLSVYWYQQSLDQGLQFLIQYYNGEERAKGNILERFSAQQFPDLHSELNLSSLELGDSALYFCASSGQGAYHNEQFFGPGTRLTVL.

This chain links TRBV21-1 with TRBJ1-2; the D call in the table, TRBD1, was not verified against the DNA. TRBV21-1 is annotated as a pseudogene. The CDR3 runs to 15 residues. The CDR3 is CASSKTGRGLSGYTF. The CDR3 nucleotides are TGTGCCAGCAGCAAAACGGGCAGGGGCTTGTCTGGCTACACCTTC.

The genes are TRBV28 and TRBJ1-5; D is uncertain. CDR1 is MDHEN, CDR2 SYDVKM, per germline. The V and J ends lost 6 bases and 5 bases respectively, with 8 bases between them. The CDR3 consists of 12 residues. This chain's CDR3 is CASSPLDQPQHF. The CDR3 DNA is TGTGCCAGCAGCCCACTAGATCAGCCCCAGCATTTT. The full variable domain, with the rest looked up from reference TRBV28 and TRBJ1-5, is DVKVTQSSRYLVKRTGEKVFLECVQDMDHENMFWYRQDPGLGLRLIYFSYDVKMKEKGDIPEGYSVSREKKERFSLILESASTNQTSMYLCASSPLDQPQHFGDGTRLSIL.

This chain uses TRBV5-4 with TRBJ2-1; a possible D gene is TRBD2 (5 bases). The V end lost 4 bases, the J end lost 0 bases, and 20 bases lay between the germline ends. This CDR3 comprises 18 residues. Per germline, CDR1 SGHNT and CDR2 YYREEE (reference sequence). CDR3 region: CASSVKVVAQSSYNEQFF. CDR3 in DNA: TGTGCCAGCAGCGTCAAGGTAGTAGCGCAAAGCTCCTACAATGAGCAGTTCTTC.

The V and J genes are TRBV10-3 and TRBJ2-5, with D possibly matching TRBD1 (6 bases). V was shortened by 8 bases and J by 3 bases, with 10 bases between the two germline ends. This CDR3 region has 12 residues. Germline V gene data show CDR1 as ENHRY and CDR2 as SYGVKD. The CDR3 reads CAIGGREETQYF. The CDR3 DNA reads TGTGCCATCGGGGGCAGGGAAGAGACCCAGTACTTC.

V usage is TRBV7-9 and J usage is TRBJ2-2, with D hard to call. V was pared by 3 bases and J by 1 base, with 9 bases between. The CDR3 contains 15 residues. Germline CDR1 SEHNR, CDR2 FQNEAQ (reference sequence). CDR3 residues: CASSFQTWNTGELFF. DNA for the CDR3: TGTGCCAGCAGCTTCCAGACTTGGAACACCGGGGAGCTGTTTTTT.